A selection of T cell receptor beta chains follows, all from one sample in a study of monozygotic twins with inflammatory bowel disease. Reanalyzing the 5' RACE reads, TCRdb keeps one entry per CDR3 protein, without DNA. This listing includes over 350,000 distinct CDR3 sequences. Sequences were obtained from blood. The receptor set was obtained from a human donor with ulcerative colitis or Crohn's disease, or a healthy co-twin of an affected twin (not recorded which). The CDR3 runs from the conserved cysteine through the conserved F or W.

j_gene,v_gene,CDR3aa
TRBJ2-7,TRBV4-2,CASSQVPGRAHEQYF
TRBJ2-1,TRBV12-3/TRBV12-4,CASSFPASGGLSSYNEQFF
TRBJ2-3,TRBV5-1,CASSLEPGERATDTQYF
TRBJ2-1,TRBV6-2/TRBV6-3,CASSYLPGYGVVNEQFF
TRBJ2-5,TRBV9,CASSVAGFQETQYF
TRBJ2-6,TRBV28,CASSLDIGATGANVLTF
TRBJ1-2,TRBV5-6,CASSLLGQGARGYTF
TRBJ2-2,TRBV7-2,CASSTRFTGELFF
TRBJ1-1,TRBV5-1,CASSRGQGTEAFF
TRBJ1-6,TRBV6-2/TRBV6-3,CASRSTGRSPLHF
TRBJ2-6,TRBV18,CASSPLTAAGGANVLTF
TRBJ2-5,TRBV4-3,CASSQDGGRGVQETQYF
TRBJ2-4,TRBV6-1,CASSLGQVAKNIQYF
TRBJ2-7,TRBV15,CATSRDGTGRAYEQYF
TRBJ1-5,TRBV3-1,CASSQDRTISPHPYSNQPQHF
TRBJ1-6,TRBV12-5,CASGFMGQISYNSPLHF
TRBJ2-5,TRBV5-1,CASSLRNPKETQYF
TRBJ2-3,TRBV5-1,CASSSGPSTDTQYF
TRBJ2-7,TRBV20-1,CSATRTARASYEQYF
TRBJ2-7,TRBV5-1,CASTTGGAGSSYEQYF
TRBJ2-3,TRBV5-4,CASSPLGATHDTQYF
TRBJ1-4,TRBV5-1,CASRLATNEKLFF
TRBJ2-1,TRBV7-9,CASSLGTSGAEQFF
TRBJ2-2,TRBV11-2,CASSPRLAGNTGELFF
TRBJ2-7,TRBV19,CASSPLGGSSSYEQYF
TRBJ2-6,TRBV24-1,CATSDSRAAAANVLTF
TRBJ2-2,TRBV7-3,CASSSRQGRAGELFF
TRBJ2-5,TRBV18,CASSPPGSRETQYF
TRBJ2-1,TRBV12-3/TRBV12-4,CASSLGRTGLVIGGNEQFF
TRBJ2-3,TRBV4-3,CASSGSTSTDTQYF
TRBJ2-1,TRBV12-3/TRBV12-4,CASREGRYNEQFF
TRBJ2-2,TRBV4-2,CASSQLGLAGGPTGELFF
TRBJ2-7,TRBV12-3/TRBV12-4,CASRRSGVNSYEQYF
TRBJ2-7,TRBV5-1,CASSLGQGINLDEQYF
TRBJ2-1,TRBV5-1,CASSSKNAIAGGPGDEQFF
TRBJ1-1,TRBV2,CASRVSGGSTEAFF
TRBJ2-1,TRBV7-2,CASSDKRGGNEQFF
TRBJ1-5,TRBV5-1,CASSLGTAINQPQHF
TRBJ2-4,TRBV27,CASSFRDRGIQYF
TRBJ2-1,TRBV2,CASSVIGEQFF
TRBJ1-5,TRBV20-1,CSARNPLQGSQPQHF
TRBJ1-1,TRBV29-1,CSAINRGLDTEAFF
TRBJ2-7,TRBV24-1,CATSDPGTKDYEQYF